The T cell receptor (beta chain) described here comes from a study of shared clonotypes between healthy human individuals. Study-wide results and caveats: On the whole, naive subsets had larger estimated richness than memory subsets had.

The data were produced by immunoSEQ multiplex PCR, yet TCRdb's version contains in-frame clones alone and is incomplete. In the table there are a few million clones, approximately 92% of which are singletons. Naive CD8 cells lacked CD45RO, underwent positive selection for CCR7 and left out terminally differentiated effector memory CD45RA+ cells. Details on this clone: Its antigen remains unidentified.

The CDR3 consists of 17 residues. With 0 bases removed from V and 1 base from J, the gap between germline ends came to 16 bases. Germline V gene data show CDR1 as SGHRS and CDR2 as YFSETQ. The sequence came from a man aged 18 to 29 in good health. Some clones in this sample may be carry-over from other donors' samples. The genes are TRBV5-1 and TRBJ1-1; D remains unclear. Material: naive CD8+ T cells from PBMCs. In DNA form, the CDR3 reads TGCGCCAGCAGCTTGGTATGGGTGAGTGAAGGGAACACTGAAGCTTTCTTT. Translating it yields CASSLVWVSEGNTEAFF.